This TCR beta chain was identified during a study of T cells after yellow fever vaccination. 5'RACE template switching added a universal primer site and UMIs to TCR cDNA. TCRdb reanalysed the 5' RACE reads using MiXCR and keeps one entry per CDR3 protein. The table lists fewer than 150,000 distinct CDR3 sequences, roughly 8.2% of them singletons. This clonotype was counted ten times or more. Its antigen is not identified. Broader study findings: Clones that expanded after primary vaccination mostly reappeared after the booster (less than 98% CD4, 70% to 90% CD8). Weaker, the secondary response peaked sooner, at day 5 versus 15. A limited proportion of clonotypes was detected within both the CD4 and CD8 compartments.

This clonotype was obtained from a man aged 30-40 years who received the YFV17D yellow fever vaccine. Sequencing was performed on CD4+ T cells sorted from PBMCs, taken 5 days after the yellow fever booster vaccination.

The CDR3 DNA is TGTGCCAGCAGTTTGACGGACATATCATACACCTTC. It codes for CASSLTDISYTF. The rearrangement uses TRBV12-3 or TRBV12-4 and TRBJ1-2; tentatively, D is TRBD1 (5 bases). V dropped 3 bases and J dropped 11 bases, with 13 bases sitting between them. This CDR3 comprises 12 residues.